The rows below give T cell receptor beta chains drawn from one sample of a study of cytomegalovirus exposure and HLA in healthy donors. The protocol was immunoSEQ multiplex PCR, while the TCRdb copy is restricted to in-frame clones and leaves out a portion. Of about 160,000 clones in the sample, roughly nine tenths were seen once. The sequencing sample was made of PBMCs. The receptors were gathered from a woman aged 25 to 45 in good health and CMV-seronegative. Each CDR3 is given without its conserved first and last residue. The D gene is left open where the match is weak. Not all rows give a size; the values are once, few, many and, for expanded clones, a class.

CDR3 length	clone size	D gene	V gene	J gene	CDR3 protein
11	-	TRBD1	TRBV11-2	TRBJ2-7	ASSLDRVGEQY
13	-	-	TRBV28	TRBJ2-5	AKLTVPKKQETQY
12	-	TRBD2	TRBV5-1	TRBJ2-3	ASRDSGITDTQY
14	-	-	TRBV4-1	TRBJ1-1	ASSQGPSGMNTEAF
9	-	-	TRBV27	TRBJ1-5	ASSPDQPQH
12	once	-	TRBV11-2	TRBJ1-1	ASSRQGLDTEAF
11	-	TRBD2	TRBV10-2	TRBJ2-5	ASKSSGGETQY
14	-	TRBD1	TRBV19	TRBJ2-3	ASSIGTGVSTDTQY
9	few	-	TRBV7-9	TRBJ2-1	ASSSGLGQF
13	-	TRBD1	TRBV28	TRBJ2-1	ASSFPGQPYNEQF
14	-	-	TRBV18	TRBJ2-7	ASSPKGDAFFDEQY
13	-	-	TRBV7-9	TRBJ2-1	ASSLPGLTNNEQF
14	-	TRBD2	TRBV5-4	TRBJ2-1	ASSYGLAGGPNEQF
12	-	-	TRBV28	TRBJ2-2	ATPGGTNTGELF
12	-	TRBD2	TRBV6-5	TRBJ2-2	ASSWEGAVGELF
11	-	-	TRBV10-1	TRBJ2-1	ASAYENSAEQF
14	-	-	TRBV29-1	TRBJ1-2	SVERIGQGFNYGYT
13	-	-	TRBV6-6	TRBJ2-2	ASSTTGLGTGELF
13	once	TRBD1	TRBV12-5	TRBJ1-6	ASGFTTGSMSPLH
11	-	-	TRBV27	TRBJ1-1	ASSPYQGLGAF
13	-	-	TRBV4-3	TRBJ1-5	ASSQEAGRNQPQH
19	-	-	TRBV21-1	TRBJ2-5	ASSLWAGSHALFGDKETQY
12	-	TRBD1	TRBV6-5	TRBJ1-2	ASSPDRAVVGYT
11	-	-	TRBV28	TRBJ1-1	ASSLLRNTEAF
12	-	-	TRBV19	TRBJ2-3	AIPPGGPVDTQY
13	-	-	TRBV9	TRBJ2-1	ASSVASVSYNEQF
11	-	-	TRBV25-1	TRBJ1-2	ASSERQDYGYT
13	-	TRBD1	TRBV14	TRBJ1-2	ASSQATGASYGYT
11	-	-	TRBV29-1	TRBJ1-1	SVEGRVGTEAF
11	-	-	TRBV28	TRBJ2-7	ASRDGSSYEQY
14	few	-	TRBV6-6	TRBJ1-1	ASSYGGGGMDTEAF
14	-	TRBD1	TRBV6-6	TRBJ1-5	ASSYRDRGQGQPQH
11	-	-	TRBV7-3	TRBJ1-1	ASSPTGRGEAF
13	-	-	TRBV28	TRBJ2-3	ASSPQRGSTDTQY
16	-	-	TRBV4-3	TRBJ2-1	ASSHSGQGGLPYNEQF
11	-	TRBD1	TRBV7-9	TRBJ1-2	ASSSGQYYGYT
16	once	TRBD2	TRBV2	TRBJ2-2	ARGSRASGGADTGELF
13	few	TRBD1	TRBV7-9	TRBJ1-4	ASSPWDRETEKLF
12	-	-	TRBV9	TRBJ2-1	ASSVQAGINEQF
13	-	-	TRBV25-1	TRBJ2-3	ASSHIRGSTDTQY
13	few	TRBD2	TRBV6-1	TRBJ2-7	ASSERSSGSYEQY
13	once	-	TRBV4-1	TRBJ2-1	ASSQDRWSYNEQF
13	-	TRBD1	TRBV28	TRBJ1-6	ASGTGFWGNSPLH
12	-	-	TRBV19	TRBJ1-2	ASSSRTGNYGYT